This T cell receptor (beta chain) stems from a study of shared clonotypes between healthy human individuals. The germline CDR1 and CDR2 sequences are SQVTM and ANQGSEA. Between the trimmed V and J ends, which lost 3 bases and 4 bases, there was a span of 4 bases. This CDR3 region has 11 residues. Broader study findings: Depth was large, yet rarefaction showed that sorted-subset sequencing was incomplete. It was observed that about 5% of naive CD4 clonotypes were shared across several donors.

Several immunoSEQ plates received, in even portions, the genomic DNA of each subset. Sequencing used immunoSEQ multiplex PCR; TCRdb keeps in-frame clones, though not all of them. The sample comprises 2 million or so clones, 95% of which are singletons, and 0.13% rests with the top ten. Remarks on this clone: What it binds is unknown. The sample holds other DNA sequences that translate to the same CDR3.

Sequences were obtained from naive CD4+ T cells sorted from blood. Subset described: CD45RA+ positively selected. The receptor's source is a man between 18 and 29 years old in good health. J is TRBJ1-3 and V is TRBV29-1; no clear D gene. The CDR3 spells CSVEGGNTIYF. The CDR3 DNA reads as TGCAGCGTTGAGGGAGGAAACACCATATATTTT.